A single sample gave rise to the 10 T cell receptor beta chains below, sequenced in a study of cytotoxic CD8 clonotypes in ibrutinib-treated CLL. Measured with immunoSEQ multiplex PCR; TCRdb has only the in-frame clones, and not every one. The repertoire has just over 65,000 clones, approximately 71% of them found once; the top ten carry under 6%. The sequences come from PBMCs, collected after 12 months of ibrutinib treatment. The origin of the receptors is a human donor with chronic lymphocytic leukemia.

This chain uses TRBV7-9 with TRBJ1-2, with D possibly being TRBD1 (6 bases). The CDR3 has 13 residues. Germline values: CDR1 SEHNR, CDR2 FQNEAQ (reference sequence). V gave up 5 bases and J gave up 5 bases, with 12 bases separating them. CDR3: CASSPDSGYGYTF. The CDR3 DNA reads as TGTGCCAGCAGCCCGGACAGCGGGTATGGCTACACCTTC.

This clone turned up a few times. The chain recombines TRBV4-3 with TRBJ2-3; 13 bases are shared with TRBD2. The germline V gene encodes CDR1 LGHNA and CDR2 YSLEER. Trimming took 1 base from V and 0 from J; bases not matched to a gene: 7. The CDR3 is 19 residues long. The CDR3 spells CASSQGIGLAGVSTDTQYF. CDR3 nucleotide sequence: TGCGCCAGCAGCCAAGGAATCGGACTAGCGGGGGTTAGCACAGATACGCAGTATTTT.

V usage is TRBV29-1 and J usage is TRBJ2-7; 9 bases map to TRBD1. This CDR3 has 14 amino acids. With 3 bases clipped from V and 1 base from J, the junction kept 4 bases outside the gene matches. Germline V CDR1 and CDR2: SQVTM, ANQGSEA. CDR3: CSVDPGTGSYEQYF. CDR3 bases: TGCAGCGTTGACCCCGGGACAGGGTCCTACGAGCAGTACTTC.

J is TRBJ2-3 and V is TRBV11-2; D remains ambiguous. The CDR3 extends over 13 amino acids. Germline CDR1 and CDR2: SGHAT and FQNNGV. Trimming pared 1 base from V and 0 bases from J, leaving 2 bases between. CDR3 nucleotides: TGTGCCAGCAGCTTAGGGAGCACAGATACGCAGTATTTT. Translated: CASSLGSTDTQYF.

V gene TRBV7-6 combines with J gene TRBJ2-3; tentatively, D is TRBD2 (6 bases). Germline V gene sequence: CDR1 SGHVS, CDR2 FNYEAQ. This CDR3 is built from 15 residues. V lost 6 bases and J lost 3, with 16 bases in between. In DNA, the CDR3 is TGTGCCAGCAGTACCCCCCGGGGGTGGACAGATACGCAGTATTTT. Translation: CASSTPRGWTDTQYF.

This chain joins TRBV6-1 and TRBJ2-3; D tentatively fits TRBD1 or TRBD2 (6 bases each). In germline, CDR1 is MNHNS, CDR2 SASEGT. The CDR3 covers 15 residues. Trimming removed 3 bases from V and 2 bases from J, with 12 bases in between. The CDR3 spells CASSEPGAPTDTQYF. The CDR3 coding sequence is TGTGCCAGCAGTGAGCCGGGGGCCCCCACAGATACGCAGTATTTT.

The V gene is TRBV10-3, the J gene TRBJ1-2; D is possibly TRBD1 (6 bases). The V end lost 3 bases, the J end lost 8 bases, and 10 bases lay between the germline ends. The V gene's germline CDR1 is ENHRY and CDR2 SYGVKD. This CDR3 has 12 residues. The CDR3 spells CAISDRGEGYTF. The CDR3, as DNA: TGTGCCATCAGTGACAGGGGCGAGGGCTACACCTTC.

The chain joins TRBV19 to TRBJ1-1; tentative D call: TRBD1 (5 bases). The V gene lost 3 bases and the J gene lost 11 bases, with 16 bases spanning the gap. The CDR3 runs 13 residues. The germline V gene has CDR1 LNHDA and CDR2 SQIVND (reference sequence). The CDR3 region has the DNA TGTGCCAGTAGTATGGACGGGACGGGGGAGGCTTTCTTT. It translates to CASSMDGTGEAFF.

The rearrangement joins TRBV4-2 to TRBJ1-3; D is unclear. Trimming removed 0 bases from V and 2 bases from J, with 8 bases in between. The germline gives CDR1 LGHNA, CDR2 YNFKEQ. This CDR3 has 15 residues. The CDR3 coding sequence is TGTGCCAGCAGCCAAGAGCTGATTCCTGGAAACACCATATATTTT. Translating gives CASSQELIPGNTIYF.

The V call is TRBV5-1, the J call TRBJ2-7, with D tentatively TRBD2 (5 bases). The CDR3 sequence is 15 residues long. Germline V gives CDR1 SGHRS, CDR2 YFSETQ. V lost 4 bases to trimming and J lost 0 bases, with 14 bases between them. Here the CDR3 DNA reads TGCGCCAGCAGCCAAGGACTCCAGAGCTCCTACGAGCAGTACTTC. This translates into CASSQGLQSSYEQYF.